This entry is about one T cell receptor (beta chain). Its antigen is not known. This record comes from a study of CD8 T cells in Susac syndrome. Points from the study as a whole: The authors acknowledged that the study's TCR sequencing and HLA analysis involved relatively few individuals.

Roughly 0.45 to 1 ug RNA was reverse transcribed with random hexamers. The TCR beta CDR3 was amplified by immunoSEQ multiplex PCR across 54 Vbeta, 13 Jbeta. TCRdb called the immunoSEQ multiplex PCR reads again in MiXCR, with one record for every CDR3 protein. The sample holds about 90,000 distinct CDR3 sequences, around 93% seen once. Controls matched for sex and age were healthy donors. Sequencing was done on a sample of CD8+ T cells from PBMCs. The receptor's source is a human donor in good health.

In DNA, the CDR3 is TGTGCCAGCAGTCGCGGGGGCGGGCTTGAGCAGTTCTTC. This sequence encodes CASSRGGGLEQFF. The chain carries TRBV13 and TRBJ2-1; TRBD2 is a possible D gene (7 bases). V lost 6 bases, J lost 9 bases, and 15 bases lay in between. The CDR3 totals 13 residues. CDR1 PRHDT and CDR2 FYEKMQ come from the germline V gene (reference sequence).